Shown below are 10 T cell receptor beta chains from a single sample sequenced in a study of shared clonotypes between healthy human individuals. Positive CCR7 selection of CD45RO-negative cells yielded the naive CD8 cells, and terminally differentiated effector memory CD45RA+ cells were excluded. The repertoire was sequenced with immunoSEQ multiplex PCR; TCRdb's copy has only in-frame clones and lacks some. The sample carries some 2.1 million clones, roughly 95% recorded once. The sequencing sample was made of naive CD8+ T cells sorted from blood. Source of these receptors: a man aged 18-30 years in good health.

The chain carries TRBV7-9 and TRBJ1-5; D uncertain. Germline CDR1 and CDR2: SEHNR and FQNEAQ (reference sequence). This CDR3 is built from 14 residues. The V end lost 5 bases, the J end lost 4 bases, and 12 bases lay between the germline ends. The CDR3 bases are TGTGCCAGCAGCCCCACTTTCCCTAATCAGCCCCAGCATTTT. Amino acid sequence: CASSPTFPNQPQHF. Together with reference TRBV7-9 and TRBJ1-5, the CDR3 gives the full variable domain: DTGVSQNPRHKITKRGQNVTFRCDPISEHNRLYWYRQTLGQGPEFLTYFQNEAQLEKSRLLSDRFSAERPKGSFSTLEIQRTEQGDSAMYLCASSPTFPNQPQHFGDGTRLSIL.

This rearrangement joins TRBV20-1 to TRBJ2-5; D not certain. The CDR3 is 10 residues long. Trimming left V 2 bases short and J 8 bases short, with 6 bases between. Germline-derived CDR1 and CDR2 are DFQATT and SNEGSKA (reference sequence). This CDR3 is CSARPETQYF. The CDR3 coding sequence is TGCAGTGCTAGACCGGAAACCCAGTACTTC.

This clone appeared once. Other DNA sequences in this specimen translate into the identical CDR3. The V and J genes are TRBV10-3 and TRBJ2-5; 7 nucleotides align to TRBD2. The CDR3 runs 15 residues. Germline-derived CDR1 and CDR2 are ENHRY and SYGVKD. V lost 0 bases, J lost 0 bases, and 1 base stayed unmatched. In DNA form, the CDR3 reads TGTGCCATCAGTGAGTCGGGGGGGTACCAAGAGACCCAGTACTTC. It specifies CAISESGGYQETQYF.

The chain joins TRBV4-1 to TRBJ1-4, with 8 bases matching TRBD1. Germline CDR1 MGHRA, CDR2 YSYEKL. The CDR3 totals 16 residues. The trim removed 0 bases at V and 8 bases at J, leaving 8 bases unmatched. Here the CDR3 reads CASSQDRPGGKEKLFF. The CDR3 DNA is TGCGCCAGCAGCCAAGACCGGCCAGGGGGCAAGGAAAAACTGTTTTTT.

The V gene is TRBV7-9, the J gene TRBJ2-5; D may be TRBD2 (6 bases). This CDR3 contains 13 residues. Trimming took 4 bases from V and 3 from J, leaving 9 bases between them. Germline CDR1 is SEHNR and CDR2 is FQNEAQ (reference sequence). The CDR3 DNA reads TGTGCCAGCAGCTATAGCGGAGAAGAGACCCAGTACTTC. Amino acid sequence: CASSYSGEETQYF.

V gene TRBV6-5 combines with J gene TRBJ1-2, with D unclear. The ends were cut back, 7 bases at V and 4 bases at J, with 19 bases in the middle. The CDR3 contains 15 residues. Germline CDR1 is MNHEY and CDR2 is SVGAGI. The CDR3 reads CASTAGRAVVYGYTF. CDR3 in DNA: TGTGCCAGCACGGCCGGGAGGGCGGTGGTCTATGGCTACACCTTC.

V is TRBV27 and J is TRBJ1-2; 9 positions match TRBD1. V gave up 10 bases and J gave up 4 bases; unmatched junction bases: 7. Per the germline V gene, CDR1 is MNHEY and CDR2 is SMNVEV (reference sequence). CDR3 size: 13 residues. In DNA, the CDR3 is TGTGCCACACGGGACAGGGCGGGCTATGGCTACACCTTC. It specifies CATRDRAGYGYTF.

The chain combines TRBV9 with TRBJ2-7; D may be TRBD1 (5 bases). Between the trimmed V and J ends, which lost 3 bases and 5 bases, there was a span of 15 bases. The CDR3 contains 14 residues. Germline assignment: CDR1 SGDLS and CDR2 YYNGEE. CDR3 region: CASSALDTLDEQYF. In nucleotides, the CDR3 is TGTGCCAGCAGCGCCTTGGACACCTTGGACGAGCAGTACTTC.

The chain employs TRBV7-9 and TRBJ1-6; possible D gene TRBD1, 5 bases. V lost 1 base to trimming and J lost 14 bases, with 6 bases between them. Per the germline V gene, CDR1 is SEHNR and CDR2 is FQNEAQ (reference sequence). The CDR3 has 11 residues. In DNA form, the CDR3 reads TGTGCCAGCAGCTTAGGAGGGGCCCTCCACTTT. This sequence encodes CASSLGGALHF.

V and J are TRBV11-2 and TRBJ1-2; D gene uncertain. Trimming removed 6 bases at V and 5 bases at J, with 22 bases between. Germline V gene data show CDR1 as SGHAT and CDR2 as FQNNGV. This CDR3 is 16 amino acids long. The CDR3 here is CASSQQRSDSIYGYTF. The CDR3 DNA follows: TGTGCCAGCAGTCAACAGCGGTCGGACTCCATTTATGGCTACACCTTC.